One and the same sample provided the 23 T cell receptor beta chains below, sequenced in a study of cytomegalovirus exposure and HLA in healthy donors. A multiplex PCR was run with 60 Vbeta primers and 13 Jbeta primers. This table comes from immunoSEQ multiplex PCR, and its TCRdb copy is limited to in-frame clones, with some not included. The sample contains about 150,000 clones, about 61% of which appear only once. Material: PBMCs. The receptor source for this set is a woman aged 40-49 years in good health and CMV-seronegative.

The chain uses TRBV9 and TRBJ2-7; D is perhaps TRBD2 (9 bases). The germline gives CDR1 SGDLS, CDR2 YYNGEE. The V and J ends lost 4 bases and 7 bases respectively, with 24 bases between them. CDR3 length: 16 amino acids. The CDR3 spells CASSTTGGSAGGEQYF. The CDR3 nucleotides are TGTGCCAGCAGCACCACAGGGGGTTCGGCGGGAGGGGAGCAGTACTTC.

This sequence joins TRBV25-1 and TRBJ1-6; the match to TRBD1 covers 7 bases. The CDR3 totals 15 residues. Germline CDR1 and CDR2: MGHDK and SYGVNS. V shed 6 bases, J shed 10 bases, and the junction held 12 bases outside the gene matches. CDR3 residues: CASREQGQSESPLHF. The CDR3, as DNA: TGTGCCAGCAGAGAACAGGGGCAATCCGAATCACCCCTCCACTTT. The whole variable domain, filled in from reference TRBV25-1 and TRBJ1-6, reads EADIYQTPRYLVIGTGKKITLECSQTMGHDKMYWYQQDPGMELHLIHYSYGVNSTEKGDLSSESTVSRIRTEHFPLTLESARPSHTSQYLCASREQGQSESPLHFGNGTRLTVT.

Note on this clone: Distinct nucleotide sequences in the sample also encode this CDR3. The chain combines TRBV6-6 with TRBJ1-6; tentatively, D is TRBD1 (5 bases). Trimming removed 0 bases from V and 10 bases from J, with 16 bases in between. This CDR3 is 16 amino acids long. Germline assignment: CDR1 MNHNY and CDR2 SVGAGI (reference sequence). The CDR3 DNA follows: TGTGCCAGCAGTTACTCGATGAGGCAGGGATCCTCACCCCTCCACTTT. Its protein is CASSYSMRQGSSPLHF.

The chain carries TRBV5-5 and TRBJ1-3; 10 nucleotides agree with TRBD1. CDR3 length equals 13 residues. Germline-derived CDR1 and CDR2 are SGHKS and YYEKEE (reference sequence). Trimming took 4 bases from V and 6 from J; bases not matched to a gene: 1. For the CDR3, the DNA is TGTGCCAGCAGCCGACAGGGGGCAAACACCATATATTTT. Translation: CASSRQGANTIYF.

The V gene is TRBV4-3, the J gene TRBJ1-4; D is undetermined. The CDR3 is 17 residues long. V shed 0 bases and J shed 5 bases, with 16 bases lying between them. Germline V gives CDR1 LGHNA, CDR2 YSLEER. The CDR3 region has the DNA TGCGCCAGCAGCCAAGATTTAACTAATGCCGACAATGAAAAACTGTTTTTT. Protein sequence: CASSQDLTNADNEKLFF.

This sequence joins TRBV14 and TRBJ1-4; 11 nucleotides match TRBD1. The CDR3 spans 15 residues. Per germline, CDR1 SGHDN and CDR2 FVKESK. V lost 4 bases, J lost 7 bases, and 5 bases stayed unmatched. CDR3 protein: CASSPGQGAGEKLFF. Here the CDR3 DNA reads TGTGCCAGCAGCCCTGGACAGGGGGCCGGTGAAAAACTGTTTTTT.

This chain connects TRBV7-2 to TRBJ2-6; a weak D match, TRBD2 (6 bases). Per germline, CDR1 SGHTA and CDR2 FQGNSA. The CDR3 covers 14 residues. Trimming cost V 1 base and J 9 bases, with 10 bases left between them. The CDR3 is CASSLGRGFNVLTF. Written as DNA, the CDR3 is TGTGCCAGCAGCTTAGGGCGGGGCTTCAACGTCCTGACTTTC.

This clone was detected ten times or more. As DNA, the CDR3 is TGTGCCAGCAGTTTCGCAGGGGAGAACACCGGGGAGCTGTTTTTT. Translating gives CASSFAGENTGELFF. V usage is TRBV28 and J usage is TRBJ2-2, with a weak D call TRBD1 (6 bases). This CDR3 spans 15 amino acids. Between the trimmed V and J ends, which lost 3 bases and 1 base, there was a span of 9 bases. Germline-derived CDR1 and CDR2 are MDHEN and SYDVKM.

This chain joins TRBV5-5 and TRBJ1-5; tentative D call: TRBD1 (5 bases). V was pared by 3 bases and J by 9 bases, with 13 bases between. Germline CDR1 and CDR2: SGHKS and YYEKEE (reference sequence). There are 13 residues in the CDR3. The CDR3: CASSSGLAVPQHF. CDR3 DNA sequence: TGTGCCAGCAGCTCGGGACTTGCGGTGCCCCAGCATTTT. Complete variable domain (other parts from reference TRBV5-5 and TRBJ1-5): DAGVTQSPTHLIKTRGQQVTLRCSPISGHKSVSWYQQVLGQGPQFIFQYYEKEERGRGNFPDRFSARQFPNYSSELNVNALLLGDSALYLCASSSGLAVPQHFGDGTRLSIL.

This chain uses TRBV27 with TRBJ2-3, with 12 bases aligning to TRBD1. V lost 5 bases, J lost 0 bases, and 15 bases stayed unmatched. The CDR3 has 20 amino acids. CDR1 and CDR2 from the germline V gene are MNHEY and SMNVEV (reference sequence). The CDR3 is CASSARWGTGGRRSTDTQYF. The CDR3, as DNA: TGTGCCAGCAGTGCACGTTGGGGGACAGGGGGCCGTCGAAGCACAGATACGCAGTATTTT.

J is TRBJ2-5 and V is TRBV2, with D tentatively TRBD1 (5 bases). This CDR3 has 12 residues. V gave up 2 bases and J gave up 11 bases, with 12 bases separating them. CDR1 is SNHLY and CDR2 is FYNNEI in the germline V gene. For the CDR3, the DNA is TGTGCCAGCAGTGAAAACCTCCAGGGTCAGTACTTC. Protein: CASSENLQGQYF.

This chain connects TRBV10-3 to TRBJ2-3; no reliable D call. Trimming took 4 bases from V and 2 from J, leaving 10 bases between them. This CDR3 has 14 residues. From germline, CDR1 is ENHRY and CDR2 SYGVKD. CDR3 in DNA: TGTGCCATCAGTGGGGCAGGCAACACAGATACGCAGTATTTT. Its protein product is CAISGAGNTDTQYF.

The table lists this clone with a few counts. The gene calls are TRBV10-3 and TRBJ2-3, with 9 bases lining up with TRBD2. Trimming cost V 4 bases and J 4 bases; bases outside gene matches: 15. This CDR3 has 18 residues. CDR1 and CDR2 from the germline V gene are ENHRY and SYGVKD. Here the CDR3 reads CAISVAGGLLSTADTQYF. CDR3 DNA: TGTGCCATCAGTGTGGCGGGGGGGCTGTTGTCCACGGCAGATACGCAGTATTTT.

The V call is TRBV5-1, the J call TRBJ1-3; D unresolved. V lost 4 bases and J 7 bases, leaving 18 bases between the germline ends. CDR1 SGHRS and CDR2 YFSETQ come from the germline V gene. This CDR3 contains 15 residues. CDR3 nucleotide sequence: TGCGCCAGCAGCCCCCCCGCGGCGGGAGGCAACACCATATATTTT. Protein sequence: CASSPPAAGGNTIYF.

This clone showed up just once. The chain couples TRBV29-1 to TRBJ1-2, with 7 bases identical to TRBD1. This CDR3 is built from 14 residues. The germline V gene encodes CDR1 SQVTM and CDR2 ANQGSEA. V gave up 7 bases and J gave up 4 bases; unmatched junction bases: 12. In DNA, the CDR3 is TGCAGCGCATCACGGGACAGCGAAGCCTATGGCTACACCTTC. Its translation: CSASRDSEAYGYTF.

The chain employs TRBV29-1 and TRBJ2-5, with TRBD1 matching over 9 bases. With the DNA end fitting TRBJ2-7 better, the J assignment may be wrong. The CDR3 covers 15 residues. CDR1 and CDR2 (germline): SQVTM, ANQGSEA. CDR3 in amino acids: CSVEDEGTGSYEQYF. CDR3 sequence (DNA): TGCAGCGTTGAAGATGAGGGGACAGGGTCCTACGAGCAGTACTTC.

The chain recombines TRBV5-6 with TRBJ2-5; 7 bases fit TRBD1. The germline CDR1 and CDR2 sequences are SGHDT and YYEEEE. With 2 bases clipped from V and 5 bases from J, the junction kept 3 bases outside the gene matches. The CDR3 is made up of 13 amino acids. The CDR3 protein is CASSFTGEETQYF. The DNA for the CDR3 is TGTGCCAGCAGCTTCACAGGGGAGGAGACCCAGTACTTC. The full variable domain, its missing parts supplied by reference TRBV5-6 and TRBJ2-5, is DAGVTQSPTHLIKTRGQQVTLRCSPKSGHDTVSWYQQALGQGPQFIFQYYEEEERQRGNFPDRFSGHQFPNYSSELNVNALLLGDSALYLCASSFTGEETQYFGPGTRLLVL.

This clone appeared once. The chain combines TRBV30 with TRBJ1-4; the match to TRBD1 covers 7 bases. V was pared by 0 bases and J by 8 bases, with 9 bases of the junction left unmatched. Germline values: CDR1 GTSNPN, CDR2 SVGIG (reference sequence). The length of the CDR3 is 15 residues. In DNA form, the CDR3 reads TGTGCCTGGAGTGTACTTCAGGGGGGACGGGAAAAACTGTTTTTT. This encodes CAWSVLQGGREKLFF.

The rearrangement uses TRBV5-6 and TRBJ1-1; 7 bases match TRBD1. CDR3 length: 15 amino acids. CDR1 is SGHDT and CDR2 is YYEEEE in the germline V gene. V lost 4 bases and J lost 1; bases outside the gene matches: 7. CDR3 region: CASSTFDRANTEAFF. In DNA, the CDR3 is TGTGCCAGCAGCACCTTTGACAGGGCGAACACTGAAGCTTTCTTT.

The V call is TRBV27, the J call TRBJ2-3; perhaps TRBD2 as D (6 bases). Germline V lookup: CDR1 MNHEY, CDR2 SMNVEV (reference sequence). The V gene lost 4 bases and the J gene lost 4 bases, with 12 bases spanning the gap. There are 14 residues in the CDR3. CDR3 region: CASSSLTGADTQYF. In nucleotides, the CDR3 is TGTGCCAGCAGTTCGCTTACGGGGGCAGATACGCAGTATTTT.

This rearrangement joins TRBV5-4 to TRBJ1-1; weak D call: TRBD1 (5 bases). The CDR3 contains 16 residues. V lost 0 bases and J lost 5, with 17 bases in between. Germline V CDR1 and CDR2: SGHNT, YYREEE (reference sequence). The chain's CDR3 is CASSLVGGGYGTEAFF. CDR3 in DNA: TGTGCCAGCAGCTTGGTTGGGGGGGGGTATGGAACTGAAGCTTTCTTT.

This chain uses TRBV27 with TRBJ1-6; D is possibly TRBD1 (5 bases). There are 15 residues in the CDR3. The germline V gene has CDR1 MNHEY and CDR2 SMNVEV (reference sequence). Trimming shortened V by 6 bases and J by 5 bases, and 14 bases separated the two germline ends. CDR3 bases: TGTGCCAGCAGAGCGGGGGGGGTCGATAATTCACCCCTCCACTTT. Translating gives CASRAGGVDNSPLHF.

V is TRBV4-1 and J is TRBJ2-5; TRBD2 matches at 12 bases. V trimming: 4 bases; J trimming: 2 bases; junction bases outside the gene matches: 5. Per the germline V gene, CDR1 is MGHRA and CDR2 is YSYEKL. This CDR3 has 16 residues. CDR3 sequence reads: CASSPASGGAQETQYF. In DNA, the CDR3 is TGCGCCAGCAGCCCCGCTAGCGGGGGGGCGCAAGAGACCCAGTACTTC.